Here is one T cell receptor (beta chain) with its context. Participant age was 18 to 89 years, and participants resided in approximately 24 US areas. V was trimmed by 7 bases and J by 4 bases, leaving 12 bases between them. The CDR3 has 13 residues. Germline assignment: CDR1 SGHRS and CDR2 YFSETQ. TCRdb's table, derived via immunoSEQ multiplex PCR, lists solely in-frame clones and lacks some. The data contain 200,000 to 250,000 clones, around nine tenths of them singletons. This specimen comes from a study of blood T cell repertoires in COVID-19. Whole-study context: Acute-phase and convalescent COVID-19 samples originated in the United States, Italy and Spain.

Sample: PBMCs or T cells enriched from blood (not recorded which). The V and J genes are TRBV5-1 and TRBJ2-1; the D gene is possibly TRBD1 (6 bases). The TCR comes from a woman aged 18-29 years who had recovered from COVID-19. CDR3 DNA: TGCGCCAGCGGGCAAGACAGGTACAATGAGCAGTTCTTC. It specifies CASGQDRYNEQFF. Full variable domain (rest looked up from reference TRBV5-1 and TRBJ2-1): KAGVTQTPRYLIKTRGQQVTLSCSPISGHRSVSWYQQTPGQGLQFLFEYFSETQRNKGNFPGRFSGRQFSNSRSEMNVSTLELGDSALYLCASGQDRYNEQFFGPGTRLTVL.